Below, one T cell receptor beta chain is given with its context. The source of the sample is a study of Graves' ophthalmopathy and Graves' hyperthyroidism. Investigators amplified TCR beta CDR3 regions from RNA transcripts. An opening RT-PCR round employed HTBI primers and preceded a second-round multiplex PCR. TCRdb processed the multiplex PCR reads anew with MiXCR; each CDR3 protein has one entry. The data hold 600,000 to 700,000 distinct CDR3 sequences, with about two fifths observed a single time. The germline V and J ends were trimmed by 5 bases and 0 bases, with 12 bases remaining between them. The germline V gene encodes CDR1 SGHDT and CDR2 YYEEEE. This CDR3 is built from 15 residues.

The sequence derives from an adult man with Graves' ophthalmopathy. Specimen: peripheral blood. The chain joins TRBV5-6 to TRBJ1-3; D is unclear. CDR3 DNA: TGTGCCAGCAGTGCAACAACCTCCTCTGGAAACACCATATATTTT. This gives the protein CASSATTSSGNTIYF. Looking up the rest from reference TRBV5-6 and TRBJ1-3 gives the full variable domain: DAGVTQSPTHLIKTRGQQVTLRCSPKSGHDTVSWYQQALGQGPQFIFQYYEEEERQRGNFPDRFSGHQFPNYSSELNVNALLLGDSALYLCASSATTSSGNTIYFGEGSWLTVV.